These 2 T cell receptor beta chains came from one sample sequenced in a study of T cells of healthy individuals. TCRdb independently ran MiXCR on the 5' RACE reads; one entry per CDR3 protein. The sample lists tens of thousands of distinct CDR3 sequences; roughly 14% were seen once. These receptors were collected from a human donor in good health.

In this sample, this clonotype turned up a few times. V and J are TRBV5-4 and TRBJ2-1; 7 positions agree with TRBD2. The CDR3 extends over 15 amino acids. CDR1 is SGHNT and CDR2 is YYREEE in the germline V gene (reference sequence). The J segment lost 5 bases and the V segment lost 0 bases, leaving 5 bases of the junction unmatched. In nucleotides, the CDR3 is TGTGCCAGCAGCTTGGGAGGCGGGAGACACAATGAGCAGTTCTTC. Residues: CASSLGGGRHNEQFF.

This clonotype was seen only a few times. This sequence joins TRBV28 and TRBJ1-5; D remains ambiguous. CDR1 and CDR2 (germline): MDHEN, SYDVKM. Trimming removed 9 bases at V and 1 base at J, with 13 bases between. This CDR3 spans 14 amino acids. The CDR3 loop reads CASVGQPSNQPQHF. The CDR3 coding sequence is TGTGCCAGTGTAGGGCAGCCCAGCAATCAGCCCCAGCATTTT. The full variable domain, in which reference TRBV28 and TRBJ1-5 provide the parts outside the CDR3, is DVKVTQSSRYLVKRTGEKVFLECVQDMDHENMFWYRQDPGLGLRLIYFSYDVKMKEKGDIPEGYSVSREKKERFSLILESASTNQTSMYLCASVGQPSNQPQHFGDGTRLSIL.